These T cell receptor beta chains were read from a single sample in a study of blood T cell repertoires in COVID-19. The data were produced by immunoSEQ multiplex PCR, yet TCRdb's version contains in-frame clones alone and is incomplete. The sample has roughly 250,000 clones, 79% seen once. Material for sequencing was peripheral blood. These receptors came from a woman aged 40 to 49 with active or convalescent COVID-19. CDR3s include the opening cysteine and the closing phenylalanine or tryptophan. A D gene is named only where the DNA matches it firmly. Clone size is shown for a subset of rows, as once, few, many or a class of expanded clone.

>15|TRBV9|-|TRBJ2-2|-
TGTGCCAGCAGCGAGCTGGGCCACAGCACCGGGGAGCTGTTTTTT
CASSELGHSTGELFF
>17|TRBV1|-|TRBJ2-1|-
TGCACCAGCAGCCAATTAGAGCGGGGGGGCCTTATCAATGAGCAGTTCTTC
CTSSQLERGGLINEQFF
>14|TRBV2|-|TRBJ1-1|-
TGTGCCAGCAGTTTAGGGGAGGGATACACTGAAGCTTTCTTT
CASSLGEGYTEAFF
>15|TRBV7-2|-|TRBJ2-1|TRBD2
TGTGCCAGCAGCCTCACTAGCGACACCTACAATGAGCAGTTCTTC
CASSLTSDTYNEQFF
>13|TRBV7-9|-|TRBJ1-4|TRBD1
TGTGCCAGCAGCAGGACAGGGGGGGAAAAACTGTTTTTT
CASSRTGGEKLFF
>16|TRBV5-1|-|TRBJ2-1|TRBD2
TGCGCCAGCAGCTTGTCACGGGGGGGCCGCTACAATGAGCAGTTCTTC
CASSLSRGGRYNEQFF
>15|TRBV6-5|-|TRBJ1-3|-
TGTGCCAGCACTCCGTCTCTAATCTCTGGAAACACCATATATTTT
CASTPSLISGNTIYF
>15|TRBV6-5|-|TRBJ1-5|-
TGTGCCAGCAGTTACCCGGACAGCTTCAATCAGCCCCAGCATTTT
CASSYPDSFNQPQHF
>17|TRBV27|-|TRBJ1-2|-
TGTGCCAGCAGCCCGACCCTTCGGGGGGCACCAGCTTATGGCTACACCTTC
CASSPTLRGAPAYGYTF
>15|TRBV5-1|few|TRBJ1-6|-
TGCGCCAGCAGCTGGCGGGACGGTGATAATTCACCCCTCCACTTT
CASSWRDGDNSPLHF
>15|TRBV9|-|TRBJ1-1|-
TGTGCCAGCAGCGTAGTGTGGGGCGATGGAACTGAAGCTTTCTTT
CASSVVWGDGTEAFF
>15|TRBV18|few|TRBJ1-2|TRBD1
TGTGCCAGCTCACCGGCGTTAGGGGGCTACGATGGCTACACCTTC
CASSPALGGYDGYTF
>13|TRBV27|-|TRBJ2-7|-
TGTGCCAGCAGTTTATCAGGGGGTTACGAGCAGTACTTC
CASSLSGGYEQYF
>14|TRBV5-5|-|TRBJ1-3|-
TGTGCCAGCAGCTTTCAGGGAACTGGAAACACCATATATTTT
CASSFQGTGNTIYF
>15|TRBV28|-|TRBJ1-1|-
TGTGCCAGCATCAGACCGGGACTGTCGAACACTGAAGCTTTCTTT
CASIRPGLSNTEAFF
>17|TRBV30|-|TRBJ2-1|-
TGTGCCTGGAGTTTCCCCCCGGACTTCAGCTCCTACAATGAGCAGTTCTTC
CAWSFPPDFSSYNEQFF
>16|TRBV18|-|TRBJ2-1|-
TGTGCCAGCTCACCACTCCGGAGAAGCTCCTACAATGAGCAGTTCTTC
CASSPLRRSSYNEQFF
>13|TRBV2|once|TRBJ2-4|TRBD2
TGTGCCAGCACGGCGGGAGTCAAAAACATTCAGTACTTC
CASTAGVKNIQYF
>18|TRBV7-7|many|TRBJ2-2|-
TGTGCTAGCAGCTTAGGAGGGAGGCTAGCCACGAACACCGGGGAGCTGTTTTTT
CASSLGGRLATNTGELFF
>12|TRBV7-9|-|TRBJ1-4|-
TGTGCCACCGTACACCCCGGGGAAAAACTGTTTTTT
CATVHPGEKLFF
>14|TRBV7-2|-|TRBJ1-5|-
TGTGCCAGCAGCTTCGACAGGAGAAATCAGCCCCAGCATTTT
CASSFDRRNQPQHF
>13|TRBV7-3|-|TRBJ2-1|TRBD2
TGTGCCAGCAGCTCCGGACTAGCCCATGAGCAGTTCTTC
CASSSGLAHEQFF
>13|TRBV10-3|-|TRBJ2-5|TRBD1
TGTGCCATCAGCACGACAGGGTTGGAGACCCAGTACTTC
CAISTTGLETQYF
>12|TRBV12-3/TRBV12-4|-|TRBJ2-5|-
TGTGCCAGCACCAATATGGGCGAGACCCAGTACTTC
CASTNMGETQYF
>15|TRBV6-1|-|TRBJ1-5|-
TGTGCCAGCAGTGAAGCGGTGGGCCCCAATCAGCCCCAGCATTTT
CASSEAVGPNQPQHF
>13|TRBV5-1|once|TRBJ1-1|TRBD1
TGCGCCAGCAGCTTGGGGGACAGGGAAGCAGCTTTCTTT
CASSLGDREAAFF
>16|TRBV4-1|-|TRBJ1-5|-
TGCGCCAGCAGCCAGATGGGGGGAAGGAGCAATCAGCCCCAGCATTTT
CASSQMGGRSNQPQHF
>11|TRBV6-4|-|TRBJ1-1|-
TGTGCCAGCAGGCAGGGCACTGAAGCTTTCTTT
CASRQGTEAFF
>13|TRBV2|-|TRBJ1-1|-
TGTGCCAGCAGTGTGGCAGAGAACACTGAAGCTTTCTTT
CASSVAENTEAFF
>16|TRBV4-1|-|TRBJ1-3|-
TGCGCCAGCAGCCAGCCGACTCTAGACTCTGGAAACACCATATATTTT
CASSQPTLDSGNTIYF
>14|TRBV5-1|-|TRBJ1-1|-
TGCGCCAGCAGCTTGGAGCCAATGAACACTGAAGCTTTCTTT
CASSLEPMNTEAFF
>13|TRBV11-2|-|TRBJ2-5|-
TGTGCCAGCAGCTTAGTTCCAGGAGAGACCCAGTACTTC
CASSLVPGETQYF
>16|TRBV14|few|TRBJ1-1|-
TGTGCCAGCAGCCAAGATGGGGCAGGGGTGGAGACTGAAGCTTTCTTT
CASSQDGAGVETEAFF
>13|TRBV3-1/TRBV3-2|-|TRBJ1-1|-
TGTGCCAGCAGCCCGACGGGGAACACTGAAGCTTTCTTT
CASSPTGNTEAFF
>17|TRBV6-1|-|TRBJ2-1|TRBD2
TGTGCCAGCAGTGAAAATACTAGCGGGGGCTCCTACAATGAGCAGTTCTTC
CASSENTSGGSYNEQFF
>16|TRBV11-1|-|TRBJ1-1|-
TGTGCCAGCAGCCGCAAGGCGGCGGGGGTAATTACTGAAGCTTTCTTT
CASSRKAAGVITEAFF
>15|TRBV9|-|TRBJ1-6|-
TGTGCCAGCAGCGGACCGACAGGTCAGGGTTCACCCCTCCACTTT
CASSGPTGQGSPLHF
>17|TRBV5-1|few|TRBJ2-1|TRBD2
TGCGCCAGCAGCCCTGTACTAGCGGGACTCTCCTACAATGAGCAGTTCTTC
CASSPVLAGLSYNEQFF
>12|TRBV28|-|TRBJ2-7|-
TGTGCCAGCAGTTTTTCAGTTAACGAGCAGTACTTC
CASSFSVNEQYF
>16|TRBV27|once|TRBJ2-2|TRBD1
TGTGCCGCCGGAGTTTACGGACAGGGTCGGACCGGGGAGCTGTTTTTT
CAAGVYGQGRTGELFF
>15|TRBV7-2|-|TRBJ2-1|-
TGTGCCAGCAGCTTATCGGGGAACTCCTACAATGAGCAGTTCTTC
CASSLSGNSYNEQFF
>15|TRBV3-1/TRBV3-2|-|TRBJ2-1|TRBD2
TGTGCCAGCAGCCAAGATCTTTCCGGCGGGGGGGCTGTGTTCTTC
CASSQDLSGGGAVFF
>15|TRBV7-7|few|TRBJ2-7|-
TGTGCCAGCAGCTTACGTCTAGGAGGCTCCTACGAGCAGTACTTC
CASSLRLGGSYEQYF
>15|TRBV19|-|TRBJ1-4|-
TGTGCCAGTAGTGCTCGCGACAGCATAATGGGAAAACTGTTTTTT
CASSARDSIMGKLFF
>13|TRBV29-1|-|TRBJ2-2|-
TGCAGCGCATACAGCTCGAACACCGGGGAGCTGTTTTTT
CSAYSSNTGELFF
>16|TRBV5-1|-|TRBJ2-2|-
TGCGCCAGCAGCTTGCACGGGACTCCAAGAAACGGGGAGCTGTTTTTT
CASSLHGTPRNGELFF
>15|TRBV6-5|-|TRBJ1-1|-
TGTGCCAGCAGTTCTTCCGTGGCTGCGAACACTGAAGCTTTCTTT
CASSSSVAANTEAFF
>16|TRBV9|-|TRBJ2-3|-
TGTGCCAGCACTACTAGCCGGGGGACTAGCACAGATACGCAGTATTTT
CASTTSRGTSTDTQYF
>14|TRBV5-6|-|TRBJ1-3|-
TGTGCCAGCAGCTTGGGCTGGGCCGGAAACACCATATATTTT
CASSLGWAGNTIYF
>14|TRBV6-1|-|TRBJ1-6|-
TGTGCCAGCAGTGATAATACCGGGTATTCACCCCTCCACTTT
CASSDNTGYSPLHF
>15|TRBV7-9|-|TRBJ2-7|TRBD1
TGTGCCAGCAGCTACCCCGGGACAGCAGACGGTGAGCAGTACTTC
CASSYPGTADGEQYF
>12|TRBV29-1|-|TRBJ1-1|TRBD1
TGCAGCGTTGATCTTCAGGGGGCTGAAGCTTTCTTT
CSVDLQGAEAFF